One sample yielded the 19 T cell receptor beta chains listed below, sequenced in a study of blood T cells in healthy people across ages. A J-beta primer mix and a sample-barcoded 5' primer were used in a second PCR of roughly 7 to 12 cycles. MiXCR, applied by TCRdb to the 5' RACE reads, yields one record per CDR3 protein. The sample shows 910,000 or so distinct CDR3 sequences, around 54% of them seen only once. The sample comprised blood. The receptors originated from a woman in her fifties or sixties in good health.

This chain links TRBV20-1 with TRBJ1-6; TRBD1 is a possible D gene (6 bases). V lost 3 bases and J 8 bases, leaving 20 bases between the germline ends. Germline assignment: CDR1 DFQATT and CDR2 SNEGSKA (reference sequence). The CDR3 covers 16 residues. Here the CDR3 DNA reads TGCAGTGCTAGGGTGGTTACAGGGCTACTTGATTCACCCCTCCACTTT. Its translation is CSARVVTGLLDSPLHF.

This clonotype showed up just a few times. V usage is TRBV4-1 and J usage is TRBJ2-3, with D perhaps TRBD2 (6 bases). Germline V lookup: CDR1 MGHRA, CDR2 YSYEKL. The CDR3 runs to 16 residues. V was trimmed by 1 base and J by 2 bases, leaving 13 bases between them. CDR3 residues: CASSQVAGRDTDTQYF. DNA of the CDR3: TGCGCCAGCAGCCAAGTGGCTGGGCGGGACACAGATACGCAGTATTTT.

The chain combines TRBV6-2 or TRBV6-3 with TRBJ1-2, with TRBD1 identical over 8 bases. V shed 6 bases, J shed 8 bases, and the junction held 8 bases outside the gene matches. The length of the CDR3 is 13 residues. Germline loops: CDR1 MNHEY, CDR2 SVGEGT. The CDR3 sequence is CASRPDRAGGYTF. The DNA of the CDR3 is TGTGCCAGCAGACCGGACAGGGCGGGCGGCTACACCTTC.

V usage is TRBV12-3 or TRBV12-4 and J usage is TRBJ2-1, with 7 bases matching TRBD1. CDR3 length: 15 amino acids. V shed 5 bases, J shed 8 bases, and the junction held 12 bases outside the gene matches. In DNA, the CDR3 is TGTGCCAGCAGTCCCGGGGACAGTCATGCGGATGAGCAGTTCTTC. It translates to CASSPGDSHADEQFF.

Points on this clonotype: Sequence at one end of the junction differs from germline and may be a read error. The genes are TRBV12-3 or TRBV12-4 and TRBJ2-7; D gene unclear. CDR3 length: 14 amino acids. The CDR3 protein is CASSLDLLAGEQYF. In nucleotides, the CDR3 is TGTGCCAGCAGCTTAGATCTATTAGCCGGCGAGCAGTACTTC.

V usage is TRBV7-2 and J usage is TRBJ2-4, with 10 bases lining up with TRBD1. The J segment lost 9 bases and the V segment lost 1 base, leaving 3 bases of the junction unmatched. The CDR3 length is 14 residues. In germline, CDR1 is SGHTA, CDR2 FQGNSA. CDR3 sequence (DNA): TGTGCCAGCAGCTTAGGGACAGGGGGGAGCATTCAGTACTTC. Protein product: CASSLGTGGSIQYF.

In DNA form, the CDR3 reads TGTGCCAGCAGTTACCGGGAGTCCTACAATGAGCAGTACTTC. Protein product: CASSYRESYNEQYF. This chain uses TRBV6-5 with TRBJ2-1; the D gene is possibly TRBD2 (6 bases). The end of the DNA aligns better with TRBJ2-7, so the J call may be wrong. The germline V gene encodes CDR1 MNHEY and CDR2 SVGAGI. CDR3 length equals 14 residues.

This sequence joins TRBV20-1 and TRBJ2-1, with D tentatively TRBD1 (5 bases). The germline CDR1 and CDR2 sequences are DFQATT and SNEGSKA (reference sequence). The CDR3 is made up of 13 amino acids. The V gene lost 7 bases and the J gene lost 9 bases, with 19 bases spanning the gap. CDR3 region: CSVTPGPVGEQFF. In DNA, the CDR3 is TGCAGTGTTACACCAGGGCCTGTGGGTGAGCAGTTCTTC.

This chain uses TRBV20-1 with TRBJ2-5, with D maybe TRBD2 (6 bases). The better agreement between TRBJ2-7 and the DNA end casts doubt on the J call. Germline V gene data show CDR1 as DFQATT and CDR2 as SNEGSKA (reference sequence). This CDR3 is built from 16 residues. CDR3 amino acids: CSARGLKTGDSLEQYF. CDR3 bases: TGCAGTGCTAGAGGCCTCAAAACGGGAGACTCTCTCGAGCAGTACTTC.

This CDR3 reads CASSPLTGTSGSRQETQYF. The CDR3 DNA reads as TGTGCCAGCAGCCCTCTGACCGGGACTAGCGGGAGCAGGCAAGAGACCCAGTACTTC. The chain is built from TRBV7-2 and TRBJ2-5; 14 bases are a match to TRBD2. V shed 5 bases, J shed 2 bases, and the junction held 13 bases outside the gene matches. The CDR3 extends over 19 amino acids. Germline CDR1 reads SGHTA; CDR2 reads FQGNSA.

This clonotype was observed a few times. This sequence joins TRBV20-1 and TRBJ2-1, with D perhaps matching TRBD1 (5 bases). The ends were cut back, 6 bases at V and 1 base at J, with 13 bases in the middle. The CDR3 contains 14 residues. Germline V gene sequence: CDR1 DFQATT, CDR2 SNEGSKA (reference sequence). This chain's CDR3 is CSARVGPSYNEQFF. In DNA form, the CDR3 reads TGCAGTGCCAGGGTAGGCCCTTCCTACAATGAGCAGTTCTTC.

This rearrangement joins TRBV11-2 to TRBJ2-2; D remains ambiguous. V was clipped by 4 bases and J by 3 bases, with 6 bases between them. CDR3 length equals 13 residues. Germline V lookup: CDR1 SGHAT, CDR2 FQNNGV. CDR3 loop: CASSCMHTGELFF. DNA of the CDR3: TGTGCCAGCAGCTGTATGCACACCGGGGAGCTGTTTTTT.

The chain links TRBV5-1 to TRBJ1-1; D is undetermined. Trimming took 1 base from V and 0 from J, leaving 10 bases between them. The CDR3 sequence is 15 residues long. Germline-derived CDR1 and CDR2 are SGHRS and YFSETQ. This CDR3 is CASSLTWTVNTEAFF. DNA for the CDR3: TGCGCCAGCAGCTTGACCTGGACGGTGAACACTGAAGCTTTCTTT.

This clonotype turned up a few times. The V call is TRBV12-3 or TRBV12-4, the J call TRBJ2-3; the D gene is possibly TRBD2 (5 bases). The CDR3 runs 17 residues. Trimming removed 3 bases at V and 3 bases at J, with 19 bases between. The CDR3 sequence is CASSFLQLFRTTDTQYF. In DNA form, the CDR3 reads TGTGCCAGCAGTTTCCTCCAGTTGTTTCGGACTACAGATACGCAGTATTTT.

This chain connects TRBV6-5 to TRBJ2-7; D gene unclear. From germline, CDR1 is MNHEY and CDR2 SVGAGI. The CDR3 has 14 residues. With 8 bases removed from V and 0 bases from J, the gap between germline ends came to 14 bases. This CDR3 is CASLRAGNSYEQYF. CDR3 DNA sequence: TGTGCCAGCCTTCGTGCTGGAAACTCCTACGAGCAGTACTTC.

The chain recombines TRBV29-1 with TRBJ2-1; 11 bases are a match to TRBD1. CDR3 length: 14 residues. With V trimmed by 8 bases and J by 6 bases, 9 bases remained unmatched. The germline CDR1 and CDR2 sequences are SQVTM and ANQGSEA. The CDR3 region has the DNA TGCAGCACTCAAACCGGGACAGGGGGCAATGAGCAGTTCTTC. This sequence encodes CSTQTGTGGNEQFF.

In DNA, the CDR3 is TGCAGTGCCGCTAGCGGTTCGCCTCGGGAACAGTACTTC. Its translation: CSAASGSPREQYF. This chain links TRBV20-1 with TRBJ2-7; TRBD2 matches at 7 bases. There are 13 residues in the CDR3. V was pared by 6 bases and J by 10 bases, with 15 bases of the junction left unmatched. Germline V CDR1 and CDR2: DFQATT, SNEGSKA (reference sequence).

This clonotype was counted a single time. The chain links TRBV27 to TRBJ2-7; D unclear. The closer fit of TRBJ2-1 to the DNA end suggests the J call may be wrong. Germline CDR1 MNHEY, CDR2 SMNVEV (reference sequence). This CDR3 contains 13 residues. The CDR3 region is CASREKGYNEQFF. The CDR3 DNA is TGTGCCAGCAGGGAAAAGGGCTACAATGAGCAGTTCTTC.

V usage is TRBV28 and J usage is TRBJ2-4; the D is unclear. With 7 bases removed from V and 8 bases from J, the gap between germline ends came to 15 bases. Germline-derived CDR1 and CDR2 are MDHEN and SYDVKM. This CDR3 spans 13 amino acids. The CDR3 nucleotides are TGTGCCAGCAATGTTGGGCCTTTATACATTCAGTACTTC. Protein product: CASNVGPLYIQYF.